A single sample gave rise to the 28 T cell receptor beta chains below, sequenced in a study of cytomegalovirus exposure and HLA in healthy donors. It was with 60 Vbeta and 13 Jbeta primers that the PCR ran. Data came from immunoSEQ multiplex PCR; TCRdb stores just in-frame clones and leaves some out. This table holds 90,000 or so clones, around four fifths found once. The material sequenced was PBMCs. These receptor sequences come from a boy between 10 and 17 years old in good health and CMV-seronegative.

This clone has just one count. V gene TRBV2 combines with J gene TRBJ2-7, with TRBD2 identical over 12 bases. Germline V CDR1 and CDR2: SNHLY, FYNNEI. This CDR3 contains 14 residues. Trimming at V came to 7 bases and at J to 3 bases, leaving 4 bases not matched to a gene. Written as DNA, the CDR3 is TGTGCCAGCAAGTCGACTAGCGGGAGCTACGAGCAGTACTTC. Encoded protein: CASKSTSGSYEQYF.

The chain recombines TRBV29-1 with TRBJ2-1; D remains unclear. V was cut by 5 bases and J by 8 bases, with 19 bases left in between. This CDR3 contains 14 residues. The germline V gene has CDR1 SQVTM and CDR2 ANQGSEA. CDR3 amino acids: CSVSLRGTWDEQFF. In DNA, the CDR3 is TGCAGCGTTTCTTTGAGAGGAACCTGGGATGAGCAGTTCTTC.

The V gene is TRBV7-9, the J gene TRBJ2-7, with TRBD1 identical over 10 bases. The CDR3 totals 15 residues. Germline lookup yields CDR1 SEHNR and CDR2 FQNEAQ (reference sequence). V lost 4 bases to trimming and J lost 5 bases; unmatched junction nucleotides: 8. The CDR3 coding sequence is TGTGCCAGCAGCTCGACGACAGGGGGCCCACACGAGCAGTACTTC. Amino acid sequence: CASSSTTGGPHEQYF.

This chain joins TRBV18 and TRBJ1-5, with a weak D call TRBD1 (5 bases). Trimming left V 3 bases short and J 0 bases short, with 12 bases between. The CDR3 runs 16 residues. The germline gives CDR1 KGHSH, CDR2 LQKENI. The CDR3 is CASSPGTLNSNQPQHF. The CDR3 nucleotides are TGTGCCAGCTCACCGGGGACTCTGAATAGCAATCAGCCCCAGCATTTT.

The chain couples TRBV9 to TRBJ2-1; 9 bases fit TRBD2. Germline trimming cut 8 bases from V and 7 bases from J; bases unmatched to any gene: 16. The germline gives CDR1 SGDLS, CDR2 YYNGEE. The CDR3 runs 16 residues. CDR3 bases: TGTGCCAGTCAGCCGCGGACGGCGGGAGGGAGAAATGAGCAGTTCTTC. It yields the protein CASQPRTAGGRNEQFF.

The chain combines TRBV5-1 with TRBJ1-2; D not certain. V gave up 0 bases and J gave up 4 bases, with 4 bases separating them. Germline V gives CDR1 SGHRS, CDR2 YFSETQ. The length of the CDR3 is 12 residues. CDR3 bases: TGCGCCAGCAGCTTGGACGGCTATGGCTACACCTTC. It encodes CASSLDGYGYTF.

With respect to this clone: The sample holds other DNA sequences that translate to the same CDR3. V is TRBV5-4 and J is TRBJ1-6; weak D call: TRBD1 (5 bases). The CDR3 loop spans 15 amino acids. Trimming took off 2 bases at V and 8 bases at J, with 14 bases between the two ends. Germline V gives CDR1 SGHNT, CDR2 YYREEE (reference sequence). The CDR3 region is CASSLSRARDSPLHF. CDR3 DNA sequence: TGTGCCAGCAGCTTAAGCAGGGCACGGGATTCACCCCTCCACTTT.

The CDR3 reads CASSLGGLSGGYNEQFF. The CDR3 DNA follows: TGTGCCAGCAGCTTAGGGGGATTGTCGGGGGGCTACAATGAGCAGTTCTTC. The chain combines TRBV7-6 with TRBJ2-1; 7 bases agree with TRBD2. The V gene end was trimmed by 1 base and the J gene end by 3 bases; junction bases not matched to a gene: 9. This CDR3 is built from 17 residues. The germline gives CDR1 SGHVS, CDR2 FNYEAQ.

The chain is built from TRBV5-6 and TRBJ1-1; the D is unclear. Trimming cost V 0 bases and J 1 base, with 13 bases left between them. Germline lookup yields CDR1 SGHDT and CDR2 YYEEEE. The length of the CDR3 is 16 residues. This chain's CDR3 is CASSLAFSVWNTEAFF. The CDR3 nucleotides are TGTGCCAGCAGCTTGGCCTTTAGTGTGTGGAACACTGAAGCTTTCTTT.

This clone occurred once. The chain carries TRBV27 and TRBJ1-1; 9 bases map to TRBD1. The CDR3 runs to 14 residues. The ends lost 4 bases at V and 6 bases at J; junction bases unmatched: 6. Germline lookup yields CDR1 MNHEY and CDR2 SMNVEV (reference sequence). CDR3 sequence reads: CASSWGQGSAEAFF. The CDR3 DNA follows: TGTGCCAGCAGTTGGGGACAGGGAAGTGCTGAAGCTTTCTTT.

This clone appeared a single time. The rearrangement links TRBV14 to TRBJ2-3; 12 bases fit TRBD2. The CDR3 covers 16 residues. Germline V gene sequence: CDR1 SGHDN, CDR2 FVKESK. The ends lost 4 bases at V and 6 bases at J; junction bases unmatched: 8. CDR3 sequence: CASSPRLAGGLDTQYF. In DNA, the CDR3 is TGTGCCAGCAGCCCCCGGCTAGCGGGGGGGCTTGATACGCAGTATTTT.

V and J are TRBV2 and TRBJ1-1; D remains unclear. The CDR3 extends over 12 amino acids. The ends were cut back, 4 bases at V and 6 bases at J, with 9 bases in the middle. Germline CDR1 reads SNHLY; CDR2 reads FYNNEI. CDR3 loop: CASSVRGAEAFF. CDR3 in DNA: TGTGCCAGCAGTGTTCGCGGGGCTGAAGCTTTCTTT.

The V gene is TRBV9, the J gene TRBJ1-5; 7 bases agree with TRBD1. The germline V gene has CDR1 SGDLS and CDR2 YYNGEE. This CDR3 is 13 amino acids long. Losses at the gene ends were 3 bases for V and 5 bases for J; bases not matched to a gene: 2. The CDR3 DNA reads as TGTGCCAGCAGCGAGGGGGCTTATCAGCCCCAGCATTTT. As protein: CASSEGAYQPQHF.

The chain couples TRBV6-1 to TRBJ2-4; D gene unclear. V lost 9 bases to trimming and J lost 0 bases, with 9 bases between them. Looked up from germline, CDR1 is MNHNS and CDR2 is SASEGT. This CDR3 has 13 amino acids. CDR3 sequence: CASRALAKNIQYF. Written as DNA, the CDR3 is TGTGCCAGTAGAGCCTTAGCCAAAAACATTCAGTACTTC.

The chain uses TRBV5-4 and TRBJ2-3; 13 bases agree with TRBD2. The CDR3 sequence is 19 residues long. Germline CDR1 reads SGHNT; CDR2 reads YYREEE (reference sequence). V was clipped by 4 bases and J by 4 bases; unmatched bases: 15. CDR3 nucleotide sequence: TGTGCCAGCAGCCGGACCGGACTAGCGGGAGCCCAGGCGCCAGATACGCAGTATTTT. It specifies CASSRTGLAGAQAPDTQYF.

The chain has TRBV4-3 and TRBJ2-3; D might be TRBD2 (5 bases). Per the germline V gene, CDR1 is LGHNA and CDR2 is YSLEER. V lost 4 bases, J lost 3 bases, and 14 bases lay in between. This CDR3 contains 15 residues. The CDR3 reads CASSLGRVATDTQYF. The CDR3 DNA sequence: TGCGCCAGCAGCCTCGGCCGTGTAGCGACAGATACGCAGTATTTT.

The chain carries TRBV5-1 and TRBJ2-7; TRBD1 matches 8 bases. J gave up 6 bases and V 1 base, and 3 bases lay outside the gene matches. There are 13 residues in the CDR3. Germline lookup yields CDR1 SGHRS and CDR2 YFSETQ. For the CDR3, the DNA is TGCGCCAGCAGCTTGACAGGGGGTACCGAGCAGTACTTC. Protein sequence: CASSLTGGTEQYF.

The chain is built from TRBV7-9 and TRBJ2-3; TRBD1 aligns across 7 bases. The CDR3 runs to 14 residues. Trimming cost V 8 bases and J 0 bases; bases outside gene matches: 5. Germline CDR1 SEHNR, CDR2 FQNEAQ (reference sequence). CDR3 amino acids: CASERTGSTDTQYF. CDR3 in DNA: TGTGCCAGCGAAAGGACAGGTAGCACAGATACGCAGTATTTT.

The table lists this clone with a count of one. The CDR3: CASKAGGSGYTF. The DNA for the CDR3 is TGTGCCAGCAAAGCAGGGGGCAGTGGCTACACCTTC. The J gene is TRBJ1-2, the V gene TRBV6-5; 8 bases fit TRBD1. CDR3 size: 12 residues. Losses at the gene ends were 7 bases for V and 7 bases for J; bases not matched to a gene: 5. Germline CDR1 MNHEY, CDR2 SVGAGI.

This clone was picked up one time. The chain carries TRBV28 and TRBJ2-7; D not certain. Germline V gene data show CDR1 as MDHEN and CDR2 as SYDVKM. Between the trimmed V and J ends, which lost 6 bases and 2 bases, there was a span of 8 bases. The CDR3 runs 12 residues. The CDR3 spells CASSSDTYEQYF. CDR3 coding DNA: TGTGCCAGCAGCTCCGACACCTACGAGCAGTACTTC.

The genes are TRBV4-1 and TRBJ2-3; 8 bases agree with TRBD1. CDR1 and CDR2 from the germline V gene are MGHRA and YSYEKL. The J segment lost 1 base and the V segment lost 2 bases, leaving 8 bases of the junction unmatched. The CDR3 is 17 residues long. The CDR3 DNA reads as TGCGCCAGCAGCCAACCCTGGACAGGGAAGGGCACAGATACGCAGTATTTT. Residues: CASSQPWTGKGTDTQYF.

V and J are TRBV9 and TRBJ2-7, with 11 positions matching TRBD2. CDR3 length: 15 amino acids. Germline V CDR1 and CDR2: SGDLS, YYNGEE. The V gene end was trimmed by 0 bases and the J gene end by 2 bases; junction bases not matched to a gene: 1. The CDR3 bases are TGTGCCAGCAGCGTAGGACTAGCGGGGACCTACGAGCAGTACTTC. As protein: CASSVGLAGTYEQYF.

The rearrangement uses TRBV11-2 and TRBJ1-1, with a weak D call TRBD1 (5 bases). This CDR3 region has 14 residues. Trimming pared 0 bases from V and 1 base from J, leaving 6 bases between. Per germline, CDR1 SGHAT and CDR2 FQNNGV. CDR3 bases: TGTGCCAGCAGCTTAGAGGGGCGGAACACTGAAGCTTTCTTT. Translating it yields CASSLEGRNTEAFF.

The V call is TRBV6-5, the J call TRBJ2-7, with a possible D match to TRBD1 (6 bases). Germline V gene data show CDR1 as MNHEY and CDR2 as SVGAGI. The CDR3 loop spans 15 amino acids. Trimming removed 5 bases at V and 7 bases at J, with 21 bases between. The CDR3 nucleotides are TGTGCCAGCAGTCCCTGGACAGTACGAGAAGGGGAGCAGTACTTC. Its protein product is CASSPWTVREGEQYF.

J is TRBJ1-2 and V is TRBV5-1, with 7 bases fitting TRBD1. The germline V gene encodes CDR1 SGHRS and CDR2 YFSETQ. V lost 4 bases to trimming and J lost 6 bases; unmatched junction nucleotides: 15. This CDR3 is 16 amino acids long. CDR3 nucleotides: TGCGCCAGCAGCCCTGACAGGGTGCGGGGTGAGGATGGCTACACCTTC. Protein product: CASSPDRVRGEDGYTF.

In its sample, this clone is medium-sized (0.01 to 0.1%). The CDR3 is CASSPGTGGNQPQHF. The CDR3 nucleotides read TGTGCCAGCAGCCCCGGGACAGGGGGCAATCAGCCCCAGCATTTT. This chain joins TRBV6-4 and TRBJ1-5; 10 bases line up with TRBD1. J was trimmed by 2 bases and V by 6 bases; bases with no gene match: 4. Looked up from germline, CDR1 is MRHNA and CDR2 is SNTAGT. The CDR3 extends over 15 amino acids.

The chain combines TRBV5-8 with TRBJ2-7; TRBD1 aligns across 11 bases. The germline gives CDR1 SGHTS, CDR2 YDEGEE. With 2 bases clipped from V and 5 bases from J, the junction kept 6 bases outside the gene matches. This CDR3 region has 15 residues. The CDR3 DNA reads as TGTGCCAGCAGCTTAGGACAGGGGGCATCGGACGAGCAGTACTTC. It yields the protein CASSLGQGASDEQYF.

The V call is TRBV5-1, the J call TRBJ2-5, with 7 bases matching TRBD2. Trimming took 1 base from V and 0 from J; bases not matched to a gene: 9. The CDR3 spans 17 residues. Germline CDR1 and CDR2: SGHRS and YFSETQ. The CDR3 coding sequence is TGCGCCAGCAGCTTGCATGCGACTAGCAGATACCAAGAGACCCAGTACTTC. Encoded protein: CASSLHATSRYQETQYF.